The T cell receptor beta chain under discussion was sequenced for a study of blood T cells in healthy people across ages. Broader study findings: Naive T cell percentage showed a strong correlation with TCR beta diversity. Age showed a roughly linear inverse relationship with TCR beta diversity per million T cells.

Next came a second PCR, run for about 6 to 11 cycles, which used a sample-barcoded 5' primer along with a J-beta primer mix. Every sample produced at least 2.5 million CDR3-containing paired-end reads. TCRdb re-called the 5' RACE reads through MiXCR, storing one row per CDR3 protein. This table holds some 1.8 million distinct CDR3 sequences, about 39% found once. This clonotype came up many times. What it binds is not known. Germline is not matched at one junction end, which may reflect a read error. PBMCs numbering at least 6 million were isolated per sample. The receptor was isolated from a human donor in good health. Material: blood.

CDR3 in DNA: TGTGCCAGCAGCTTATACGGGACAGGTCAAGAGACCCAGTACTTC. Translated, it gives CASSLYGTGQETQYF. The chain links TRBV5-1 to TRBJ2-5; 8 bases align to TRBD1. The CDR3 extends over 15 amino acids. Germline CDR1 and CDR2: SGHRS and YFSETQ.